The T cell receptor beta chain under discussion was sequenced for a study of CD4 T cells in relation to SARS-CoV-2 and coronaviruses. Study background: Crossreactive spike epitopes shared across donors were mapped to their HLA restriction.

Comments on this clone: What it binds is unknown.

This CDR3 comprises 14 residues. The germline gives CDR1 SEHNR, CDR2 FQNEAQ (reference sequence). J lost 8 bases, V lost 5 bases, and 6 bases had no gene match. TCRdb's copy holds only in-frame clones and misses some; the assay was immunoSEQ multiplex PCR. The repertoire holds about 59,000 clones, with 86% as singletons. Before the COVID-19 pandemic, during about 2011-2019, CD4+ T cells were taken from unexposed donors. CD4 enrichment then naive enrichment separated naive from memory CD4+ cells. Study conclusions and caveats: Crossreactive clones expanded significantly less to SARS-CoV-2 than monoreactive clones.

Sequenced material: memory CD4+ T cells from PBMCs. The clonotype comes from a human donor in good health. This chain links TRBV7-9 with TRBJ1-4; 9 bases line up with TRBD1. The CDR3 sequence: CASSLQGAQEKLFF. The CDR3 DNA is TGTGCCAGCAGCCTACAGGGGGCCCAGGAAAAACTGTTTTTT.